The 29 T cell receptor beta chains below were found in one sample sequenced in a study of T-cell reconstitution after alpha-beta-depleted transplantation in children. Unique molecular identifiers were incorporated into the prepared TCRbeta library. TCRdb reprocessed the PCR reads via MiXCR and lists one record per CDR3 protein. This table holds about 500,000 distinct CDR3 sequences, approximately 32% found once. The sample consisted of PBMCs from the stem cell graft donor, taken from the stem cell graft. Source of these receptors: a human donor who donated a stem cell graft to a child with aplastic anemia.

There are a few counts of this clonotype. The chain joins TRBV6-2 or TRBV6-3 to TRBJ1-1; D is unclear. The V end was cut by 6 bases, the J end by 4 bases, with 12 bases between. The CDR3 is 13 residues long. The germline V gene has CDR1 MNHEY and CDR2 SVGEGT. The CDR3 here is CASRPRSGTEAFF. The CDR3 region has the DNA TGTGCCAGCAGGCCTCGAAGCGGCACTGAAGCTTTCTTT.

V gene TRBV18 combines with J gene TRBJ1-1, with no clear D. Germline V gene lookup returns CDR1 KGHSH and CDR2 LQKENI. V was clipped by 3 bases and J by 1 base, with 15 bases between them. The CDR3 contains 16 residues. CDR3: CASSPWTEYSNTEAFF. In DNA form, the CDR3 reads TGTGCCAGCTCACCTTGGACGGAATATTCGAACACTGAAGCTTTCTTT.

The chain combines TRBV5-1 with TRBJ2-1, with TRBD2 matching over 8 bases. Unmatched junction bases numbered 14, after V lost 4 bases and J lost 5 bases. Germline V gives CDR1 SGHRS, CDR2 YFSETQ. The CDR3 is 17 residues long. The CDR3 coding sequence is TGCGCCAGCAGCCTACCTGGGCTAGCGGGTTCTCACAATGAGCAGTTCTTC. This encodes CASSLPGLAGSHNEQFF.

The chain has TRBV10-3 and TRBJ1-2; possible D gene TRBD1, 5 bases. Germline assignment: CDR1 ENHRY and CDR2 SYGVKD. Deletions cut 0 bases from V and 7 bases from J, with 12 bases between. The CDR3 totals 14 residues. CDR3 loop: CAISESQGESGYTF. CDR3 bases: TGTGCCATCAGTGAGTCCCAGGGAGAGAGTGGCTACACCTTC.

The rearrangement links TRBV12-3 or TRBV12-4 to TRBJ2-5; TRBD2 aligns across 9 bases. The CDR3 runs to 17 residues. V shed 6 bases and J 6 bases; nucleotides not matched to a gene: 17. CDR3 loop: CASSPFGGTSSRKTQYF. Written as DNA, the CDR3 is TGTGCCAGCAGCCCTTTTGGAGGGACTAGCAGTCGAAAGACCCAGTACTTC.

The genes are TRBV27 and TRBJ1-1; D is possibly TRBD1 (5 bases). The CDR3 runs to 14 residues. Germline CDR1 reads MNHEY; CDR2 reads SMNVEV (reference sequence). V was shortened by 7 bases and J by 4 bases, with 16 bases between the two germline ends. The CDR3: CASIPGRVGTEAFF. The CDR3 DNA follows: TGTGCCAGCATCCCCGGCAGGGTTGGCACTGAAGCTTTCTTT.

In its sample, this clonotype was seen a few times. The V call is TRBV5-1, the J call TRBJ2-7; unclear D gene. The CDR3 loop spans 15 amino acids. Trimming pared 2 bases from V and 2 bases from J, leaving 14 bases between. The germline V gene has CDR1 SGHRS and CDR2 YFSETQ. For the CDR3, the DNA is TGCGCCAGCAGCTTCGGGCCCCCGAAGGCCTACGAGCAGTACGTC. This codes for CASSFGPPKAYEQYV.

The CDR3 spells CASSSIRGGHGNTIYF. The DNA for the CDR3 is TGTGCCAGCAGCTCCATTCGGGGGGGGCACGGAAACACCATATATTTT. The V gene is TRBV7-2, the J gene TRBJ1-3, with D perhaps matching TRBD1 (6 bases). This CDR3 spans 16 amino acids. Germline V gives CDR1 SGHTA, CDR2 FQGNSA. V dropped 4 bases and J dropped 4 bases, with 17 bases sitting between them.

This clonotype turned up a few times. The chain couples TRBV9 to TRBJ1-2; no definite D call. The CDR3 is made up of 16 amino acids. Trimming removed 6 bases from V and 3 bases from J, with 21 bases in between. CDR1 is SGDLS and CDR2 is YYNGEE in the germline V gene. The CDR3, as DNA: TGTGCCAGCACCCAGGACGGGTTAAGCGGGGACTATGGCTACACCTTC. It specifies CASTQDGLSGDYGYTF.

The chain uses TRBV12-3 or TRBV12-4 and TRBJ2-2; a possible D gene is TRBD2 (6 bases). The CDR3 runs to 16 residues. Trimming shortened V by 8 bases and J by 6 bases, and 22 bases separated the two germline ends. CDR3 sequence (DNA): TGTGCCAGCGGTTCTAGGTGGGCGGGGAGCCCCGGGGAGCTGTTTTTT. It codes for CASGSRWAGSPGELFF.

This clonotype was counted a few times. J is TRBJ2-5 and V is TRBV6-4; 9 bases match TRBD1. The CDR3 totals 14 residues. The germline gives CDR1 MRHNA, CDR2 SNTAGT. Trimming cost V 8 bases and J 2 bases; bases outside gene matches: 6. The CDR3 coding sequence is TGTGCCAGCTCCGGACAGGGGACACAAGAGACCCAGTACTTC. Protein: CASSGQGTQETQYF.

The chain carries TRBV7-8 and TRBJ2-1; 13 positions agree with TRBD2. Germline V gene data show CDR1 as SGHVS and CDR2 as FQNEAQ. The CDR3 sequence is 19 residues long. V lost 0 bases and J lost 4; bases outside the gene matches: 9. CDR3 sequence: CASSLARRTSGSKYNEQFF. CDR3 DNA sequence: TGTGCCAGCAGCTTAGCCCGTAGGACTAGCGGGAGTAAGTACAATGAGCAGTTCTTC.

V gene TRBV7-8 combines with J gene TRBJ2-5, with 10 bases aligning to TRBD1. V was clipped by 4 bases and J by 0 bases; unmatched bases: 14. CDR1 and CDR2 from the germline V gene are SGHVS and FQNEAQ. CDR3 length equals 19 residues. CDR3 loop: CASSSPTGTGARYQETQYF. CDR3 DNA sequence: TGTGCCAGCAGCTCCCCCACCGGGACAGGGGCCCGCTACCAAGAGACCCAGTACTTC.

This clonotype was detected only a few times. This chain uses TRBV29-1 with TRBJ1-5; D unresolved. The germline V gene has CDR1 SQVTM and CDR2 ANQGSEA. This CDR3 contains 14 residues. Trimming removed 4 bases at V and 0 bases at J, with 10 bases between. The CDR3 protein is CSVGGGDSNQPQHF. The CDR3 nucleotides are TGCAGCGTTGGAGGCGGGGATAGCAATCAGCCCCAGCATTTT.

This chain joins TRBV6-1 and TRBJ2-1; tentatively, D is TRBD2 (6 bases). Trimming took 7 bases from V and 2 from J, leaving 15 bases between them. The germline V gene encodes CDR1 MNHNS and CDR2 SASEGT. CDR3 size: 15 residues. Here the CDR3 reads CASIPKGLPYNEQFF. The CDR3 region has the DNA TGTGCCAGCATCCCCAAGGGACTGCCCTACAATGAGCAGTTCTTC.

The DNA of the CDR3 is TGTGCCAGCAGTTACTTCTTTTCGACAGCTGAAGCTTTCTTT. Residues: CASSYFFSTAEAFF. This chain uses TRBV6-2 or TRBV6-3 with TRBJ1-1, with D possibly being TRBD1 (5 bases). The germline V gene encodes CDR1 MNHEY and CDR2 SVGEGT. The V end was cut by 1 base, the J end by 6 bases, with 12 bases between. The CDR3 has 14 amino acids.

This clonotype has more than one count but fewer than ten. This rearrangement joins TRBV4-2 to TRBJ2-7; 7 positions match TRBD2. This CDR3 comprises 13 residues. Trimming cost V 0 bases and J 8 bases; bases outside gene matches: 4. CDR1 is LGHNA and CDR2 is YNFKEQ in the germline V gene. The CDR3 loop reads CASSQERLAQQYF. The CDR3 nucleotides read TGTGCCAGCAGCCAAGAAAGACTAGCCCAGCAGTACTTC.

The J gene is TRBJ2-5, the V gene TRBV14, with TRBD1 matching over 11 bases. The CDR3 contains 18 residues. In germline, CDR1 is SGHDN, CDR2 FVKESK. J was trimmed by 7 bases and V by 4 bases; bases with no gene match: 17. The CDR3 here is CASSRLFDGQGARWTQYF. The CDR3, as DNA: TGTGCCAGCAGCCGATTATTCGACGGACAGGGGGCGCGGTGGACCCAGTACTTC.

The chain links TRBV6-1 to TRBJ1-3, with TRBD1 matching over 8 bases. Germline V gives CDR1 MNHNS, CDR2 SASEGT. This CDR3 is built from 15 residues. With V trimmed by 5 bases and J by 0 bases, 3 bases remained unmatched. Written as DNA, the CDR3 is TGTGCCAGCAGTACGACAGGGGCCTCTGGAAACACCATATATTTT. It specifies CASSTTGASGNTIYF.

J is TRBJ2-5 and V is TRBV5-1; the D is unclear. The CDR3 loop spans 14 amino acids. Trimming left V 0 bases short and J 6 bases short, with 12 bases between. Looked up from germline, CDR1 is SGHRS and CDR2 is YFSETQ. The CDR3 coding sequence is TGCGCCAGCAGCTTGGGCCCCGAGTCCAAGACCCAGTACTTC. Its translation is CASSLGPESKTQYF.

The chain recombines TRBV12-3 or TRBV12-4 with TRBJ2-5, with 9 nucleotides matching TRBD1. The V and J ends lost 6 bases and 3 bases, in that order; junction bases with no gene match: 8. This CDR3 has 15 residues. This CDR3 is CASRDRGIVKETQYF. The CDR3 coding sequence is TGTGCCAGCAGGGACAGGGGAATCGTCAAAGAGACCCAGTACTTC.

This clonotype occurred a few times. J is TRBJ1-5 and V is TRBV29-1, with TRBD1 matching 9 bases. The CDR3 consists of 13 residues. Per germline, CDR1 SQVTM and CDR2 ANQGSEA. The V segment lost 5 bases and the J segment 5 bases; nucleotides outside the gene matches: 4. The CDR3 region is CSVKQGADQPQHF. The CDR3 DNA sequence: TGCAGCGTTAAACAGGGGGCAGATCAGCCCCAGCATTTT. Drawing the rest from reference TRBV29-1 and TRBJ1-5, the complete variable domain is SAVISQKPSRDICQRGTSLTIQCQVDSQVTMMFWYRQQPGQSLTLIATANQGSEATYESGFVIDKFPISRPNLTFSTLTVSNMSPEDSSIYLCSVKQGADQPQHFGDGTRLSIL.

This clonotype was counted only a few times. V and J are TRBV5-1 and TRBJ1-1, with D perhaps TRBD1 (5 bases). Germline lookup yields CDR1 SGHRS and CDR2 YFSETQ. The CDR3 totals 14 residues. Trimming shortened V by 4 bases and J by 1 base, and 11 bases separated the two germline ends. The CDR3 is CASSLGERNTEAFF. The CDR3 nucleotides are TGCGCCAGCAGCCTGGGGGAGAGGAACACTGAAGCTTTCTTT.

This clonotype was found many times. This chain uses TRBV27 with TRBJ1-5; possible D gene TRBD1, 6 bases. Germline CDR1 is MNHEY and CDR2 is SMNVEV (reference sequence). The CDR3 sequence is 14 residues long. Trimming removed 8 bases at V and 6 bases at J, with 17 bases between. CDR3 in DNA: TGTGCCAGCTCCCCGGGGGGGGCCACTCAGCCCCAGCATTTT. Translation: CASSPGGATQPQHF.

This chain joins TRBV20-1 and TRBJ2-7, with 8 bases lining up with TRBD1. CDR1 and CDR2 (germline): DFQATT, SNEGSKA (reference sequence). The CDR3 is made up of 15 amino acids. Losses at the gene ends were 0 bases for V and 3 bases for J; bases not matched to a gene: 7. DNA for the CDR3: TGCAGTGCTAGAGATCGCCAGGGGGCCATCTACGAGCAGTACTTC. This translates into CSARDRQGAIYEQYF.

The sample holds a few counts of this clonotype. The chain combines TRBV5-1 with TRBJ2-3; 11 bases agree with TRBD1. The V gene end was trimmed by 4 bases and the J gene end by 4 bases; junction bases not matched to a gene: 5. Germline V CDR1 and CDR2: SGHRS, YFSETQ. The CDR3 contains 15 residues. The CDR3 nucleotides read TGCGCCAGCAGCGGGGACAGGGGGGGGTCAGATACGCAGTATTTT. Translation gives CASSGDRGGSDTQYF.

This clonotype was recorded many times. V gene TRBV29-1 combines with J gene TRBJ1-2; TRBD1 matches 8 bases. J gave up 8 bases and V 3 bases, and 8 bases lay outside the gene matches. This CDR3 is built from 13 residues. From germline, CDR1 is SQVTM and CDR2 ANQGSEA. CDR3 coding DNA: TGCAGCGTTGAGAGGGACAGGTCTCGCGGCTACACCTTC. Its protein product is CSVERDRSRGYTF.

In this sample, this clonotype turned up a few times. The chain joins TRBV15 to TRBJ2-7; 9 nucleotides agree with TRBD1. This CDR3 has 16 residues. The germline CDR1 and CDR2 sequences are LNHNV and YYDKDF (reference sequence). The V gene end was trimmed by 5 bases and the J gene end by 5 bases; junction bases not matched to a gene: 13. CDR3 residues: CATSGHPGTGSHEQYF. The CDR3 nucleotides read TGTGCCACCAGCGGTCACCCCGGGACAGGGTCCCACGAGCAGTACTTC.

This clonotype was counted only a few times. The rearrangement joins TRBV7-9 to TRBJ2-7, with a weak D call TRBD1 (6 bases). The CDR3 consists of 13 residues. Trimming pared 5 bases from V and 4 bases from J, leaving 12 bases between. Germline values: CDR1 SEHNR, CDR2 FQNEAQ (reference sequence). The CDR3 region is CASSPRGRYEQYF. The CDR3 coding sequence is TGTGCCAGCAGCCCCAGGGGCCGGTACGAGCAGTACTTC.